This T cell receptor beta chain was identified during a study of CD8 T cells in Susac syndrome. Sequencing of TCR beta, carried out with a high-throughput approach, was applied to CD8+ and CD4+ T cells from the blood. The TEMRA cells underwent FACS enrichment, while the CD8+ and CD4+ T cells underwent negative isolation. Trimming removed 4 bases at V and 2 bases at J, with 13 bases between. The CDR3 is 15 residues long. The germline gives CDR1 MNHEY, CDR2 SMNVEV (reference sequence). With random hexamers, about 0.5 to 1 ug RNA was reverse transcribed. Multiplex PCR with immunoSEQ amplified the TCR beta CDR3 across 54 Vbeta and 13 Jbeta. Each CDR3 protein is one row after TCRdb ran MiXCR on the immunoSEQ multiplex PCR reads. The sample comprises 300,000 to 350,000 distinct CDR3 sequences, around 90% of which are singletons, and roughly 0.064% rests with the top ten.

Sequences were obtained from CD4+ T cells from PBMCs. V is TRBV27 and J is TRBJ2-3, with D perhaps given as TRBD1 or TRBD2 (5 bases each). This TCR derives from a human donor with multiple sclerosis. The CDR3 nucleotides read TGTGCCAGCAGTTCACCGGGACGGTTCACAGATACGCAGTATTTT. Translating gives CASSSPGRFTDTQYF.